This is a list of T cell receptor beta chains from one sample in a study of blood T cell repertoires in COVID-19. Repertoires were generated with immunoSEQ multiplex PCR, while TCRdb's copy carries only in-frame clones and drops some. The sample lists fewer than 400,000 clones, 80% to 90% seen once, with approximately 9% in the top ten. Sample: PBMCs or T cells enriched from blood (not recorded which). These receptors came from a young woman who had recovered from COVID-19. The CDR3 runs from the conserved cysteine through the conserved F or W. The D gene is left open where the match is weak. Rows give clone size only sometimes, using once, few, many, or a class for an expanded clone.

J,size,D,V,DNA,CDR3
TRBJ1-1,.,.,TRBV28,TGTGCCAGCAGTTTCGGGAGTCGCACTGAAGCTTTCTTT,CASSFGSRTEAFF
TRBJ2-6,.,.,TRBV28,TGTGCCAGCAGTCCCGGAGCGAGCTCTGGGGCCAACGTCCTGACTTTC,CASSPGASSGANVLTF
TRBJ1-2,.,.,TRBV16,TGTGCCAGCAGCCAATATATCTCTGGCTACACCTTC,CASSQYISGYTF
TRBJ1-5,.,.,TRBV6-2/TRBV6-3,TGTGCCAGCAGTTATTCCGGGGGGTTAGTAAACAATCAGCCCCAGCATTTT,CASSYSGGLVNNQPQHF
TRBJ2-7,once,TRBD2,TRBV7-2,TGTGCCAGCGGGACTAGCTCCTACGAGCAGTACTTC,CASGTSSYEQYF
TRBJ2-4,.,.,TRBV4-3,TGCGCCAGCAGCCAAGAACCAGGGGATGGCATTCAGTACTTC,CASSQEPGDGIQYF
TRBJ1-2,.,TRBD1,TRBV13,TGTGCCAGCAGCTCGGGGACAGGGGTGGATGGCTACACCTTC,CASSSGTGVDGYTF
TRBJ2-7,.,.,TRBV5-1,TGCGCCAGCAGCCAAGTGAACAACCACTACGAGCAGTACTTC,CASSQVNNHYEQYF
TRBJ2-3,.,.,TRBV3-1/TRBV3-2,TGTGCCAGCAGCCAAGGAAGACTTATAGAGGGGGGCACAGATACGCAGTATTTT,CASSQGRLIEGGTDTQYF
TRBJ1-5,few,.,TRBV11-2,TGTGCCAGCAGCGACAGCTTAGATCAGCCCCAGCATTTT,CASSDSLDQPQHF
TRBJ2-7,.,TRBD2,TRBV3-1/TRBV3-2,TGTGCCAGCAGCCAACGTGGCGGGGGAAGCTCCTACGAGCAGTACTTC,CASSQRGGGSSYEQYF
TRBJ2-7,.,TRBD1,TRBV18,TGTGCCAGCTCACTCTCACAGGGGTCCTACGAGCAGTACTTC,CASSLSQGSYEQYF
TRBJ2-1,.,TRBD2,TRBV5-4,TGTGCCAGCAGCTTGCACGGGGGGGACAATGAGCAGTTCTTC,CASSLHGGDNEQFF
TRBJ1-1,.,.,TRBV28,TGTGCCAGCAGTTTAAGCGGCACAGCGTTTAAAGCTTTCTTT,CASSLSGTAFKAFF
TRBJ2-5,.,TRBD2,TRBV9,TGTGCCAGCAGTGGGGGAGGGTCACTAGCCCCCCAAGAGACCCAGTACTTC,CASSGGGSLAPQETQYF
TRBJ1-2,.,TRBD1,TRBV5-4,TGTGCCAGCAGCTGGAGGGGACAGCTAAGTGGCTACACCTTC,CASSWRGQLSGYTF
TRBJ1-6,.,TRBD1,TRBV7-3,TGTGCCAGCAGCTTAATGACAGGGGAGGGATCACCCCTCCACTTT,CASSLMTGEGSPLHF
TRBJ2-2,.,.,TRBV28,TGTGCCAGCAGTTTATCGCTAGCGACGAACACCGGGGAGCTGTTTTTT,CASSLSLATNTGELFF
TRBJ2-1,.,.,TRBV13,TGTGCCAGCAGCTTAATGGGGGGTATGCCATCCGATGAGCAGTTCTTC,CASSLMGGMPSDEQFF
TRBJ1-1,few,.,TRBV7-9,TGTGCCAGCAGCTTAGCGGGACAAGCGACTGAAGCTTTCTTT,CASSLAGQATEAFF
TRBJ1-5,.,TRBD1,TRBV2,TGTGCCAGCAGTGGAGACAGGGGTCACAATCAGCCCCAGCATTTT,CASSGDRGHNQPQHF
TRBJ2-7,.,TRBD2,TRBV28,TGTGCCAGCAGTCCGACTAGCGGGCCTTCCTACGAGCAGTACTTC,CASSPTSGPSYEQYF
TRBJ2-1,.,.,TRBV3-1/TRBV3-2,TGTGCCAGCAGCCAAGATAAGAGTGGTGAGCAGTTCTTC,CASSQDKSGEQFF
TRBJ2-3,few,TRBD2,TRBV27,TGTGCCAGCAGCCCGGGACTAGCGGACACAGTGGCGCAGTATTTT,CASSPGLADTVAQYF
TRBJ2-5,.,.,TRBV7-9,TGTGCCAGCGAAGGACACCCGTACCAAGAGACCCAGTACTTC,CASEGHPYQETQYF
TRBJ1-1,.,.,TRBV4-1,TGCGCCAGCAGCCAAGTGCCGGGAGGCACTGAAGCTTTCTTT,CASSQVPGGTEAFF
TRBJ2-7,.,TRBD1,TRBV27,TGTGCCAGCAGTTTATCGTCGGGACAGGTATCCTACGAGCAGTACTTC,CASSLSSGQVSYEQYF
TRBJ1-1,.,.,TRBV28,TGTGCCAGCAGTTTTCCGAGAATGAACACTGAAGCTTTCTTT,CASSFPRMNTEAFF
TRBJ2-7,.,TRBD2,TRBV7-2,TGTGCCAGCAGCTTCGGGACTAGCGGAGCTTTAGGTGAGCAGTACTTC,CASSFGTSGALGEQYF
TRBJ2-1,few,.,TRBV11-3,TGTGCCAGCAGCTTAGGTCTAGCATCCTACAATGAGCAGTTCTTC,CASSLGLASYNEQFF
TRBJ2-3,.,.,TRBV18,TGTGCCAGCTCACCACCCACCTCGAACTCTAAACTTATTAGCACAGATACGCAGTATTTT,CASSPPTSNSKLISTDTQYF
TRBJ1-6,few,TRBD1,TRBV24-1,TGTGCCACCAGTGATTCGGGACAGGGGTTCAATTCACCCCTCCACTTT,CATSDSGQGFNSPLHF
TRBJ1-2,once,.,TRBV10-3,TGTGCCATCATAAACGGGTCCCGCTCTGGCTACACCTTC,CAIINGSRSGYTF
TRBJ2-5,.,TRBD2,TRBV5-1,TGCGCCAGCAGATACGGACTAGCGGGAGGGCAAGAGACCCAGTACTTC,CASRYGLAGGQETQYF
TRBJ1-2,.,TRBD1,TRBV7-8,TGTGCCAGCAGCTTAGTTCAGGGACAGGGGTCTTATGGCTACACCTTC,CASSLVQGQGSYGYTF
TRBJ2-1,few,.,TRBV25-1,TGTGCCAGCAGTGAATATGCGGGACGGTACAATGAGCAGTTCTTC,CASSEYAGRYNEQFF
TRBJ1-3,few,TRBD1,TRBV9,TGTGCCAGCAGCCCCCGGACAGGGGACGGCTCTGGAAACACCATATATTTT,CASSPRTGDGSGNTIYF
TRBJ1-1,.,.,TRBV7-9,TGTGCCAGCAGCTTAGCGGGCGGGGCCACTGAAGCTTTCTTT,CASSLAGGATEAFF
TRBJ2-2,few,.,TRBV9,TGTGCCAGCAGCGGCCGTGGGCCTCCTCACACCGGGGAGCTGTTTTTT,CASSGRGPPHTGELFF
TRBJ1-2,.,.,TRBV6-5,TGTGCCAGCACTCTCGGGAGAACAGAGAATGGCTACACCTTC,CASTLGRTENGYTF
TRBJ2-1,.,TRBD2,TRBV5-1,TGCGCCAGCAGCGGTGGAGCGGGAGTGATGAACAATGAGCAGTTCTTC,CASSGGAGVMNNEQFF
TRBJ2-3,few,TRBD1,TRBV4-2,TGTGCCAGCAGCCAAGAGGGACAGGGCACAGATACGCAGTATTTT,CASSQEGQGTDTQYF
TRBJ2-2,.,TRBD1,TRBV19,TGTGCCAGTGCCAAGGGGACAGGAAACACCGGGGAGCTGTTTTTT,CASAKGTGNTGELFF
TRBJ2-5,.,TRBD2,TRBV28,TGTGCCAGCAGTTTGCCTAGCGGGATAGAGACCCAGTACTTC,CASSLPSGIETQYF
TRBJ2-1,.,.,TRBV5-6,TGTGCCAGCAGCTTGGGGACAGCTTACAATGAGCAGTTCTTC,CASSLGTAYNEQFF
TRBJ1-1,once,.,TRBV7-2,TGTGCCAGCAGCTTACTTCCTGAGAATACTGAAGCTTTCTTT,CASSLLPENTEAFF
TRBJ2-5,.,.,TRBV7-9,TGTGCCAGCAGCCGTTTTGGCGGGTCTACTCACCCCGGCCAAGAGACCCAGTACTTC,CASSRFGGSTHPGQETQYF
TRBJ1-2,.,.,TRBV2,TGTGCCAGCGAGAGTTCGGGGGGCACCAGCTACACCTTC,CASESSGGTSYTF
TRBJ1-5,.,.,TRBV28,TGTGCCAGCAGTTTACTTTCGGGTGGAAATCAGCCCCAGCATTTT,CASSLLSGGNQPQHF
TRBJ1-2,.,.,TRBV20-1,TGCAGTGCTATGACACACTATGGCTACACCTTC,CSAMTHYGYTF
TRBJ2-7,.,TRBD2,TRBV28,TGTGCCAGCAGTTTCCGGCTAGCGGGAAGGGGCGAGCAGTACTTC,CASSFRLAGRGEQYF